These 31 T cell receptor beta chains originate from one sample sequenced in a study of naive and memory T cell subsets. Amplification of ligated cDNA took four PCR rounds with SP2 and nested alpha and beta constant primers. MiXCR was run by TCRdb on the 5' RACE reads, yielding one entry per CDR3 protein. The sample includes about 48,000 distinct CDR3 sequences, around 5% of them seen just once. An oligonucleotide containing a UMI was ligated to the 3' end of TCR cDNA. The receptor set was obtained from a female donor in good health.

This sequence joins TRBV28 and TRBJ2-3, with TRBD2 matching over 10 bases. The germline CDR1 and CDR2 sequences are MDHEN and SYDVKM. Trimming took 1 base from V and 3 from J; bases not matched to a gene: 4. CDR3 size: 16 residues. The CDR3: CASSLYKGLATDTQYF. The CDR3 DNA sequence: TGTGCCAGCAGTTTATATAAGGGACTAGCGACAGATACGCAGTATTTT. The whole variable domain, remainder taken from reference TRBV28 and TRBJ2-3, is DVKVTQSSRYLVKRTGEKVFLECVQDMDHENMFWYRQDPGLGLRLIYFSYDVKMKEKGDIPEGYSVSREKKERFSLILESASTNQTSMYLCASSLYKGLATDTQYFGPGTRLTVL.

Ten or more counts support this clonotype. The rearrangement links TRBV20-1 to TRBJ2-3; 9 bases agree with TRBD1. Germline V CDR1 and CDR2: DFQATT, SNEGSKA (reference sequence). The CDR3 sequence is 15 residues long. V gave up 6 bases and J gave up 3 bases; unmatched junction bases: 10. CDR3 sequence: CSAPPGDRVTDTQYF. The CDR3 nucleotides are TGCAGTGCCCCCCCGGGGGACAGGGTAACAGATACGCAGTATTTT.

This clonotype has ten or more counts. The CDR3 region is CATRTPNTGELFF. CDR3 DNA sequence: TGTGCAACGAGAACACCGAACACCGGGGAGCTGTTTTTT. The chain carries TRBV24-1 and TRBJ2-2; no definite D call. The CDR3 has 13 residues. The germline CDR1 and CDR2 sequences are KGHDR and SFDVKD.

This clonotype was observed a handful of times. This sequence joins TRBV6-1 and TRBJ2-6; TRBD1 matches at 10 bases. CDR1 is MNHNS and CDR2 is SASEGT in the germline V gene. CDR3 length: 19 amino acids. With V trimmed by 10 bases and J by 3 bases, 18 bases remained unmatched. In DNA, the CDR3 is TGTGCCACAGTCTTGGTCGGGACAGGGGTTTTCCGTGGGGCCAACGTCCTGACTTTC. As protein: CATVLVGTGVFRGANVLTF.

The chain recombines TRBV7-3 with TRBJ2-5; no clear D gene. The CDR3 is made up of 15 amino acids. V dropped 0 bases and J dropped 5 bases, with 13 bases sitting between them. The germline CDR1 and CDR2 sequences are SGHTA and FQGTGA. CDR3 sequence reads: CASSLTFSTPETQYF. CDR3 coding DNA: TGTGCCAGCAGCTTAACGTTTTCAACACCGGAGACCCAGTACTTC.

In its sample, this clonotype was seen many times. The chain combines TRBV28 with TRBJ2-1; 15 positions agree with TRBD2. CDR3 size: 18 residues. The V and J ends lost 2 bases and 8 bases, in that order; junction bases with no gene match: 10. The V gene's germline CDR1 is MDHEN and CDR2 SYDVKM. The CDR3 DNA sequence: TGTGCCAGCAGTTTACGGACTAGCGGGAGGGCCATCACAGATGAGCAGTTCTTC. Translating it yields CASSLRTSGRAITDEQFF.

This clonotype was seen repeatedly, ten times or more. The gene calls are TRBV5-1 and TRBJ2-1; no firm D call. Trimming took off 7 bases at V and 6 bases at J, with 11 bases between the two ends. Germline V CDR1 and CDR2: SGHRS, YFSETQ. The CDR3 has 12 residues. CDR3 coding DNA: TGCGCCAGCCGGCCCGCCTCCAATGAGCAGTTCTTC. Translation gives CASRPASNEQFF.

A few counts support this clonotype. The rearrangement links TRBV5-5 to TRBJ2-1; weak D call: TRBD1 (5 bases). V shed 0 bases and J shed 7 bases, with 11 bases lying between them. Germline-derived CDR1 and CDR2 are SGHKS and YYEKEE (reference sequence). This CDR3 has 14 residues. Here the CDR3 reads CASSLASRVNEQFF. The CDR3 DNA is TGTGCCAGCAGCTTGGCCAGCAGGGTGAATGAGCAGTTCTTC.

This clonotype has a handful of counts. The chain carries TRBV9 and TRBJ2-1; TRBD2 matches at 8 bases. Germline V lookup: CDR1 SGDLS, CDR2 YYNGEE. The CDR3 is 15 residues long. V lost 4 bases and J lost 0; bases outside the gene matches: 3. The CDR3, as DNA: TGTGCCAGCAGCCCGACTAGCGCCTCCTACAATGAGCAGTTCTTC. Its protein is CASSPTSASYNEQFF.

This clonotype was observed a handful of times. The gene calls are TRBV19 and TRBJ1-3, with D tentatively TRBD1 (5 bases). Per germline, CDR1 LNHDA and CDR2 SQIVND (reference sequence). The length of the CDR3 is 15 residues. With 4 bases removed from V and 4 bases from J, the gap between germline ends came to 14 bases. The CDR3: CASSNRQYRGNTIYF. The CDR3 DNA reads TGTGCCAGTAGTAATCGACAGTACCGCGGAAACACCATATATTTT.

Many counts were recorded for this clonotype. J is TRBJ2-1 and V is TRBV27, with 7 bases aligning to TRBD1. Trimming at V came to 7 bases and at J to 4 bases, leaving 7 bases not matched to a gene. Per germline, CDR1 MNHEY and CDR2 SMNVEV (reference sequence). The CDR3 runs to 14 residues. The chain's CDR3 is CASTQTGQYNEQFF. Here the CDR3 DNA reads TGTGCCAGCACCCAGACAGGGCAGTACAATGAGCAGTTCTTC.

This clonotype was counted ten times or more. CDR3 DNA sequence: TGTGCCAGCAGATCCGCAGGGGGCAATGAGCAGTTCTTC. Amino acids: CASRSAGGNEQFF. V gene TRBV6-1 combines with J gene TRBJ2-1, with 7 bases lining up with TRBD1. Germline trimming cut 6 bases from V and 6 bases from J; bases unmatched to any gene: 5. The CDR3 loop spans 13 amino acids. The germline CDR1 and CDR2 sequences are MNHNS and SASEGT.

This clonotype occurred many times. The CDR3 sequence: CASSGKDRHSETQYF. The CDR3 bases are TGTGCCAGCAGCGGCAAAGACAGGCACTCAGAGACCCAGTACTTC. The genes are TRBV9 and TRBJ2-5; D might be TRBD1 (6 bases). The CDR3 is 15 amino acids. Trimming pared 3 bases from V and 4 bases from J, leaving 16 bases between. Per the germline V gene, CDR1 is SGDLS and CDR2 is YYNGEE.

This clonotype was seen many times. The chain uses TRBV28 and TRBJ2-7; D not resolved. V was pared by 1 base and J by 4 bases, with 5 bases between. This CDR3 has 12 amino acids. The germline CDR1 and CDR2 sequences are MDHEN and SYDVKM. CDR3 in amino acids: CASSLYGYEQYF. Written as DNA, the CDR3 is TGTGCCAGCAGTTTATATGGATACGAGCAGTACTTC.

This clonotype appeared many times. The CDR3 DNA is TGCGCCAGCAGTGATTTCGCCGCTGGGGAGCTGTTTTTT. Residues: CASSDFAAGELFF. The V and J genes are TRBV10-2 and TRBJ2-2; D gene ambiguous. Trimming took 3 bases from V and 8 from J, leaving 10 bases between them. The germline gives CDR1 WSHSY, CDR2 SAAADI. This CDR3 region has 13 residues.

The CDR3 is CASRDHSYEQYF. CDR3 in DNA: TGTGCCAGCAGAGACCATTCCTACGAGCAGTACTTC. The rearrangement links TRBV6-2 or TRBV6-3 to TRBJ2-7; D is uncertain. The CDR3 extends over 12 amino acids. V lost 6 bases, J lost 1 base, and 7 bases lay in between. CDR1 and CDR2 (germline): MNHEY, SVGEGT.

There are a few counts of this clonotype. A much larger clone is a single base away; this may be a read error. The V gene is TRBV20-1, the J gene TRBJ2-3, with D perhaps TRBD2 (6 bases). The CDR3 sequence is 13 residues long. Trimming cost V 1 base and J 6 bases, with 11 bases left between them. The germline CDR1 and CDR2 sequences are DFQATT and SNEGSKA (reference sequence). CDR3 DNA sequence: TGCAGTGCTAGAGGAGCGGGCTGGGATACGCAGTATTTT. Encoded protein: CSARGAGWDTQYF.

The table lists this clonotype with many counts. The J gene is TRBJ2-1, the V gene TRBV6-1; 11 bases align to TRBD1. The CDR3 extends over 16 amino acids. Germline values: CDR1 MNHNS, CDR2 SASEGT. V dropped 0 bases and J dropped 7; count of bases not matched to a gene: 5. CDR3 in DNA: TGTGCCAGCAGTGAAGCGCTCGGGACAGGGGGGAATGAGCAGTTCTTC. Translated: CASSEALGTGGNEQFF.

This clonotype was counted a few times. This may come from a read error, since a much larger clone is one base off. V is TRBV12-3 or TRBV12-4 and J is TRBJ2-7, with 7 bases aligning to TRBD2. The CDR3 is 19 residues long. The V and J ends lost 0 bases and 9 bases, in that order; junction bases with no gene match: 23. CDR3 sequence (DNA): TGTGCCAGCAGTTTAGCTACCACAACGAGGGACTACTGTATCACGGGGCAGTACTTC. Protein: CASSLATTTRDYCITGQYF.

This clonotype was seen ten or more times. The chain is built from TRBV12-3 or TRBV12-4 and TRBJ2-7, with TRBD2 identical over 11 bases. Losses at the gene ends were 4 bases for V and 2 bases for J; bases not matched to a gene: 7. The CDR3 loop spans 16 amino acids. The CDR3 region is CASSYAGLAGTYEQYF. CDR3 nucleotide sequence: TGTGCCAGCAGTTATGCTGGACTAGCGGGCACCTACGAGCAGTACTTC.

This clonotype has at least ten counts. V is TRBV28 and J is TRBJ2-3; D might be TRBD1 (6 bases). The germline V gene has CDR1 MDHEN and CDR2 SYDVKM. The CDR3 consists of 17 residues. Trimming left V 4 bases short and J 3 bases short, with 20 bases between. DNA of the CDR3: TGTGCCAGCAGTTCCCTCCAACAGGGTTCGCGTACAGATACGCAGTATTTT. Its translation: CASSSLQQGSRTDTQYF.

This clonotype occurred many times. The chain links TRBV7-2 to TRBJ2-1; D is uncertain. Germline V gene lookup returns CDR1 SGHTA and CDR2 FQGNSA. The CDR3 runs 13 residues. The V end was cut by 2 bases, the J end by 4 bases, with 6 bases between. The CDR3 coding sequence is TGTGCCAGCAGCTTAACCAAGTACAATGAGCAGTTCTTC. Translated: CASSLTKYNEQFF. The complete variable domain, with remaining parts taken from reference TRBV7-2 and TRBJ2-1, reads GAGVSQSPSNKVTEKGKDVELRCDPISGHTALYWYRQSLGQGLEFLIYFQGNSAPDKSGLPSDRFSAERTGGSVSTLTIQRTQQEDSAVYLCASSLTKYNEQFFGPGTRLTVL.

This clonotype was found many times. The chain has TRBV7-9 and TRBJ1-4; 8 bases map to TRBD1. The CDR3 contains 14 residues. In germline, CDR1 is SEHNR, CDR2 FQNEAQ (reference sequence). Unmatched junction bases numbered 13, after V lost 8 bases and J lost 11 bases. CDR3 DNA sequence: TGTGCCAGCGGACTACAGGGGGGAATGATGAAACTGTTTTTT. Translating gives CASGLQGGMMKLFF.

This clonotype appeared many times. The chain combines TRBV27 with TRBJ1-2; the D gene is possibly TRBD1 (6 bases). The V gene lost 4 bases and the J gene lost 8 bases, with 11 bases spanning the gap. The CDR3 runs to 12 residues. CDR1 MNHEY and CDR2 SMNVEV come from the germline V gene (reference sequence). CDR3 DNA: TGTGCCAGCAGTTCACAGGGAAAAGGCTACACCTTC. Translation gives CASSSQGKGYTF.

This clonotype has ten or more counts. J is TRBJ2-5 and V is TRBV6-1, with D unclear. The CDR3 contains 11 residues. The ends were cut back, 5 bases at V and 3 bases at J, with 4 bases in the middle. Germline-derived CDR1 and CDR2 are MNHNS and SASEGT. The CDR3 nucleotides read TGTGCCAGCAGTCTAAAAGAGACCCAGTACTTC. Protein sequence: CASSLKETQYF.

The table lists this clonotype with many counts. The genes are TRBV3-1 and TRBJ1-5; 9 nucleotides align to TRBD1. V lost 1 base to trimming and J lost 6 bases; unmatched junction nucleotides: 4. This CDR3 has 15 amino acids. CDR1 and CDR2 from the germline V gene are LGHDT and YNNKEL (reference sequence). The CDR3 region has the DNA TGTGCCAGCAGCCAAGGATCGACAGGGGGTCAGCCCCAGCATTTT. Its protein product is CASSQGSTGGQPQHF.

This clonotype has at least ten counts. V gene TRBV7-7 combines with J gene TRBJ2-1, with TRBD2 matching 14 bases. This CDR3 has 18 residues. The V gene end was trimmed by 1 base and the J gene end by 6 bases; junction bases not matched to a gene: 8. CDR1 SSHAT and CDR2 FNYEAQ come from the germline V gene (reference sequence). The CDR3 bases are TGTGCCAGCAGCTTAGTTCCCGGACTAGCGGGAGGTCCCAATGAGCAGTTCTTC. Protein product: CASSLVPGLAGGPNEQFF.

This clonotype occurred many times. The V gene is TRBV6-6, the J gene TRBJ1-5, with 7 positions matching TRBD1. This CDR3 has 12 amino acids. The germline V gene has CDR1 MNHNY and CDR2 SVGAGI (reference sequence). The ends lost 9 bases at V and 6 bases at J; junction bases unmatched: 5. CDR3: CASSGGSQPQHF. The CDR3 DNA reads TGTGCCAGTTCAGGGGGGTCTCAGCCCCAGCATTTT.

This clonotype was observed many times. This chain joins TRBV7-8 and TRBJ2-6, with D perhaps TRBD2 (7 bases). There are 16 residues in the CDR3. Deletions cut 3 bases from V and 2 bases from J, with 11 bases between. Germline CDR1 reads SGHVS; CDR2 reads FQNEAQ. CDR3 region: CASSFGGATGANVLTF. CDR3 DNA sequence: TGTGCCAGCAGCTTTGGGGGGGCGACTGGGGCCAACGTCCTGACTTTC.

This clonotype was found many times. The V and J genes are TRBV20-1 and TRBJ1-3, with TRBD1 matching over 7 bases. This CDR3 is 13 amino acids long. The junction had 5 bases not matched to a gene; V was cut back by 5 bases and J by 4 bases. Germline V gene data show CDR1 as DFQATT and CDR2 as SNEGSKA (reference sequence). CDR3 sequence reads: CSAPDRPGNTIYF. The CDR3 coding sequence is TGCAGTGCTCCGGACAGGCCAGGAAACACCATATATTTT.

This clonotype has ten or more counts. V is TRBV6-6 and J is TRBJ2-7; a possible D gene is TRBD1 (5 bases). The CDR3 is 14 amino acids. With 5 bases removed from V and 9 bases from J, the gap between germline ends came to 20 bases. The germline V gene has CDR1 MNHNY and CDR2 SVGAGI (reference sequence). CDR3 in amino acids: CASSPSGRGSGQYF. DNA for the CDR3: TGTGCCAGCAGTCCCTCCGGAAGGGGTTCAGGGCAGTACTTC.